This entry features one T cell receptor beta chain sequence. The junction had 8 bases not matched to a gene; V was cut back by 6 bases and J by 4 bases. CDR3 length equals 15 residues. Germline V gene lookup returns CDR1 SNHLY and CDR2 FYNNEI. This sample stems from a study of blood T cell repertoires in COVID-19. Study-level information: The origin of the acute and convalescent COVID-19 samples was the United States, Italy and Spain.

Data came from immunoSEQ multiplex PCR; TCRdb stores just in-frame clones and leaves some out. The table shows tens of thousands of clones, with around 84% occurring only once. The source material was peripheral blood. This chain joins TRBV2 and TRBJ2-5; 10 nucleotides align to TRBD1. The TCR comes from a man aged 50 to 60 with active COVID-19. The CDR3 region has the DNA TGTGCCAGCAGCCTCGGACAGGGGGGCCGAGAGACCCAGTACTTC. Its translation: CASSLGQGGRETQYF.